This paragraph covers one T cell receptor beta chain sequence. The target antigen is unknown. At the DNA level, this CDR3 is encoded by other sequences in the same sample as well. This table comes from immunoSEQ multiplex PCR, and its TCRdb copy is limited to in-frame clones, with some not included. The sample has about 2 million clones; roughly 94% are singletons. CDR3 size: 12 residues. The V end lost 2 bases, the J end lost 0 bases, and 2 bases lay between the germline ends. The germline V gene encodes CDR1 GTSNPN and CDR2 SVGIG (reference sequence). This sample stems from a study of shared clonotypes between healthy human individuals. Study-wide context: Contributing individuals were a couple of females and a few males aged 18 to 49.

Whole-study findings and limits: A generally larger estimated richness was seen in naive subsets than in memory subsets.

This receptor was taken from a young man in good health. V usage is TRBV30 and J usage is TRBJ1-3; D is unresolved. Sequences were obtained from naive CD4+ T cells sorted from blood. Regarding subset: CD45RA+ positively selected. CDR3 sequence reads: CAWSLSGNTIYF. As DNA, the CDR3 is TGTGCCTGGAGTCTCTCTGGAAACACCATATATTTT. The full variable domain, in which reference TRBV30 and TRBJ1-3 provide the parts outside the CDR3, is SQTIHQWPATLVQPVGSPLSLECTVEGTSNPNLYWYRQAAGRGLQLLFYSVGIGQISSEVPQNLSASRPQDRQFILSSKKLLLSDSGFYLCAWSLSGNTIYFGEGSWLTVV.